This TCR beta chain was retrieved from a study of blood T cell repertoires in COVID-19. In the study overall: Researchers got acute and convalescent COVID-19 samples from the United States, Italy and Spain. Sample material is recorded as cDNA or gDNA derived from T cells, B-cell-depleted T cells, or PBMCs.

The study recruited exposed participants who had met a COVID-19 case within 2 weeks before entry. Germline CDR1 is LGHNA and CDR2 is YNFKEQ. The CDR3 is 16 amino acids. V gave up 1 base and J gave up 4 bases, with 14 bases separating them. Generated by immunoSEQ multiplex PCR, the TCRdb table keeps only in-frame clones and is missing some. The sample carries some 320,000 clones, approximately 89% recorded once. The sequence was collected from a woman aged 50 to 65 who had been exposed to COVID-19. The gene calls are TRBV4-2 and TRBJ1-5; D is undetermined. The specimen was PBMCs or T cells enriched from blood (not recorded which). This CDR3 reads CASSQVAGSGNQPQHF. The CDR3 DNA follows: TGTGCCAGCAGCCAAGTAGCGGGATCCGGGAATCAGCCCCAGCATTTT.